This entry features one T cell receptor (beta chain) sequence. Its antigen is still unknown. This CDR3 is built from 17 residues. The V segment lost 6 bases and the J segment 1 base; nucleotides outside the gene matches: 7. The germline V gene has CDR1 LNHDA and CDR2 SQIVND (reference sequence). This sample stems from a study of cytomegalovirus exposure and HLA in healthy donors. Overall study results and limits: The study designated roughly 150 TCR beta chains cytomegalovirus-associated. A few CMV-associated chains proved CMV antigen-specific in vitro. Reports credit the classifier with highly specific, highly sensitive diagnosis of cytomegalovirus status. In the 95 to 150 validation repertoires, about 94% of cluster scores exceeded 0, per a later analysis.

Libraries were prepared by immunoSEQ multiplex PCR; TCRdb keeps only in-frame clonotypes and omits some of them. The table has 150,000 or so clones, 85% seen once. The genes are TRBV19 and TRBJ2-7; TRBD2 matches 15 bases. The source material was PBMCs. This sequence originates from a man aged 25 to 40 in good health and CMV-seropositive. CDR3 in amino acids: CASRRTSGGAGSYEQYF. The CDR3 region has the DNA TGTGCCAGTAGGAGGACTAGCGGGGGGGCCGGTTCCTACGAGCAGTACTTC.